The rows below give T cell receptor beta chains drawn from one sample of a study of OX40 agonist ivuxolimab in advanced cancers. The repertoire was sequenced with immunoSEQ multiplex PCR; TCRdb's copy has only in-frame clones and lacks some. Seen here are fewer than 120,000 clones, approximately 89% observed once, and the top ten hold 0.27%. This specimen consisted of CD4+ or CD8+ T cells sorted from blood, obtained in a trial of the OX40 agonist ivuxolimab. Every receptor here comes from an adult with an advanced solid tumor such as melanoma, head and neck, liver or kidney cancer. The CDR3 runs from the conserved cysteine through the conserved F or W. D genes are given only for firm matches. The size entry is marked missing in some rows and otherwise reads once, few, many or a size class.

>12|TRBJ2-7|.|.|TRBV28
TGTGCCAGCAGTTTAAGTTCCCTCCCAGGGCACTTC
CASSLSSLPGHF
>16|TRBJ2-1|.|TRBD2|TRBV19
TGTGCCAGTAGAGAAGCCGGGACTAGCCTCGTCAATGAGCAGTTCTTC
CASREAGTSLVNEQFF
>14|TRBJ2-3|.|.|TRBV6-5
TGTGCCAGCACCACGGGGGCTATTGCAGATACGCAGTATTTT
CASTTGAIADTQYF
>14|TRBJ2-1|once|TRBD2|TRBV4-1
TGCGCCAGCAGCCAAGAACTAGCGGGAGAATCGCAATTCTTC
CASSQELAGESQFF
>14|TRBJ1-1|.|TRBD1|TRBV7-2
TGTGCCAGCAGCCAGACAGGGGGAAACACTGAAGCTTTCTTT
CASSQTGGNTEAFF
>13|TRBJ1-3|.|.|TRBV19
TGTGCCAGTACAAGCGCAACTGGAAACACCATATATTTT
CASTSATGNTIYF
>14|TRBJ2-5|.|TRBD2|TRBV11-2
TGTGCCAGCAGCTTAGGGCTAGCGGAAGAGACCCAGTACTTC
CASSLGLAEETQYF
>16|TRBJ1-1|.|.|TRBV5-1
TGCGCCAGCAGCTTGAAGGAGGGAGGGGTGAACACTGAAGCTTTCTTT
CASSLKEGGVNTEAFF
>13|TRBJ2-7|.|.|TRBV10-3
TGTGCCATCAGTGAGGAGACAGCCTACGAGCAGTACTTC
CAISEETAYEQYF
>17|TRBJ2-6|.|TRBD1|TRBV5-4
TGTGCCAGCAGCCCAGGGACAGGGGTAGCTGGGGCCAACGTCCTGACTTTC
CASSPGTGVAGANVLTF
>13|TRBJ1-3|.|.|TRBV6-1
TGTGCCAGCGAACAGGGTCAAGGAAACACCATATATTTT
CASEQGQGNTIYF
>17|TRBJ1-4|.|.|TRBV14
TGTGCCAGCAGCCAAAGGCAGAATACGGTGGGGAATGAAAAACTGTTTTTT
CASSQRQNTVGNEKLFF
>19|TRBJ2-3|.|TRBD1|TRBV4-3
TGCGCCAGCAGCCAAGGAATCCGCTTTAAGGGGGCCCTGACAGATACGCAGTATTTT
CASSQGIRFKGALTDTQYF
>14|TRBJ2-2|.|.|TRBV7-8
TGTGCCAGCAGCTTAGCGACTTACACCGGGGAGCTGTTTTTT
CASSLATYTGELFF
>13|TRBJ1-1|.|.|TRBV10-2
TGCGCCAGCAGTCCCATATGGAGCACTGAAGCTTTCTTT
CASSPIWSTEAFF
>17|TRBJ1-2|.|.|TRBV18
TGTGCCAGCTCACAGTCGGAGGGGGGAATCCGTTCTTATGGCTACACCTTC
CASSQSEGGIRSYGYTF